This T cell receptor (beta chain) was obtained from a study of blood T cells in healthy people across ages. V was clipped by 3 bases and J by 3 bases, with 11 bases between them. The CDR3 has 15 amino acids. Germline assignment: CDR1 SEHNR and CDR2 FQNEAQ (reference sequence). Alongside a J-beta primer mix, a sample-barcoded 5' primer served in a second PCR lasting roughly 7 to 12 cycles. A minimum of 2.5 million CDR3-containing paired-end reads was obtained for each sample. TCRdb re-called the 5' RACE reads with MiXCR, one entry per CDR3 protein. Of some 1.6 million distinct CDR3 sequences in the sample, about 35% are singletons; the top ten hold over 9%. The table lists this clonotype with a few counts. The antigen is not known. Study-level results: Per million T cells, TCR beta diversity dropped roughly linearly as age increased. What prevented conclusive comparison of naive and antigen-experienced cells was that PBMCs were unsorted. Among long-lived donors, naive CD4+ cells were more numerous and diversity higher than in aged donors.

Sequenced: blood. This rearrangement joins TRBV7-9 to TRBJ1-4; possibly TRBD1 for D (5 bases). The receptor was derived from a woman aged 30 to 39 in good health. The CDR3 bases are TGTGCCAGCAGCTTGGAGTTGGGACCTAATGAAAAACTGTTTTTT. Residues: CASSLELGPNEKLFF.